The clone carrying this T cell receptor beta chain was seen at least ten times. Its antigen is unknown. Amplified TCR beta CDR3 regions were obtained using RNA transcripts as template. First-round RT-PCR with HTBI primers preceded a second-round multiplex PCR. TCRdb passed the multiplex PCR reads through MiXCR, listing each CDR3 protein once. The data contain almost 750,000 distinct CDR3 sequences, 40% of them seen just once; the ten biggest clones take up around 40%. The sample is drawn from a study of Graves' ophthalmopathy and Graves' hyperthyroidism. Study as a whole: Peripheral blood (taken before any treatment) was collected at initial diagnosis.

CAS ≥3, NOSPECS ≥4, moderate-to-severe activity and duration under 3 months marked donors with ophthalmopathy. Broader study findings: Cross-validated, the 13-signature model showed 87.88%/81.08% sensitivity/specificity, and 80%/75% in the test set. Blood also contained most of the expanded thyroid clonotypes above 0.001 frequency.

Germline loops: CDR1 SQVTM, CDR2 ANQGSEA. CDR3 length equals 12 residues. Trimming left V 3 bases short and J 5 bases short, with 10 bases between. This rearrangement joins TRBV29-1 to TRBJ2-5, with D possibly TRBD2 on 6 matching bases. The sequence was obtained from an adult man with Graves' ophthalmopathy. Sequenced material: peripheral blood. CDR3 nucleotides: TGCAGCGTTGATGCGGGGTATGAGACCCAGTACTTC. This gives the protein CSVDAGYETQYF.